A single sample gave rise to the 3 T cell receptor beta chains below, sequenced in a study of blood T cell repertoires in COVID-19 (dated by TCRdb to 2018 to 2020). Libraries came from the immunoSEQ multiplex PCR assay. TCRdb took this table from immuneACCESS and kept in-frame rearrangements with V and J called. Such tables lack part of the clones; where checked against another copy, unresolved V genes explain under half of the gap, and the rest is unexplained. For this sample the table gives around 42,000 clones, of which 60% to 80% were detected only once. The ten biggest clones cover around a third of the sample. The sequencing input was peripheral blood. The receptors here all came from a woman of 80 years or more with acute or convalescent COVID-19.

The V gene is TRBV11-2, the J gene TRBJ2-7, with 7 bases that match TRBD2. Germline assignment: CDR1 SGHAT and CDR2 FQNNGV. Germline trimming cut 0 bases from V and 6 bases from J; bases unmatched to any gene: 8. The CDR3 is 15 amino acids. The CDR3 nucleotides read TGTGCCAGCAGCTTAGATGGGGGGAGGGCTAGCGAGCAGTACTTC. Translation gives CASSLDGGRASEQYF.

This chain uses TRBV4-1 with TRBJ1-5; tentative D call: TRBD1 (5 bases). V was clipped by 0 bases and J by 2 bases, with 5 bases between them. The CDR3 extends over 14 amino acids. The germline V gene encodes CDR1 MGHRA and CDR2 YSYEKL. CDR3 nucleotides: TGCGCCAGCAGCCAAGAACAGGGCAATCAGCCCCAGCATTTT. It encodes CASSQEQGNQPQHF.

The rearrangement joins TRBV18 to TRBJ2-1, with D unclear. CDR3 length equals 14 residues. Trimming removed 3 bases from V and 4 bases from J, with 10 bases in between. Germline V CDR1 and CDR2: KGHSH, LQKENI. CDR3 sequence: CASSPRTAYNEQFF. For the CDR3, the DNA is TGTGCCAGCTCACCGCGCACAGCTTACAATGAGCAGTTCTTC.